The present TCR beta chain was sequenced within a study of cytomegalovirus exposure and HLA in healthy donors. Study details: The Caucasian-associated ancestry cluster contained roughly four fifths of the approximately 410 genotyped donors.

Healthy bone marrow donors made up the cohort. The CDR3 is 17 residues long. Germline values: CDR1 MNHEY, CDR2 SMNVEV (reference sequence). The V gene lost 3 bases and the J gene lost 4 bases, with 19 bases spanning the gap. PCR primers comprised 60 Vbeta and 13 Jbeta primers. Per the study methods: Around 10 million of the about 80 million unique TCR beta chains counted in a later analysis were shared. The assay was immunoSEQ multiplex PCR, and TCRdb's table has in-frame clones only and misses some. V, J and clone size are taken as reported in that table, and D and trimming were inferred from the DNA itself. The data show some 120,000 clones, roughly 86% seen once.

The V call is TRBV27, the J call TRBJ1-5; possibly TRBD1 for D (5 bases). The receptor was derived from a man in his late teens or twenties in good health and CMV-seronegative. Sequencing was done on a sample of PBMCs. The CDR3 reads CASSLGPQAGRNQPQHF. The CDR3 region has the DNA TGTGCCAGCAGTTTGGGGCCCCAGGCAGGACGAAATCAGCCCCAGCATTTT.